The 2 T cell receptor beta chains presented below share a single source sample, sequenced in a study of cytomegalovirus exposure and HLA in healthy donors. The PCR was carried out with 60 Vbeta primers and 13 Jbeta primers. Sequencing used immunoSEQ multiplex PCR; TCRdb keeps in-frame clones, though not all of them. The sample has over 80,000 clones, around three fifths seen once; the top ten hold over 5%. Sequencing input: PBMCs. All receptors come from a boy younger than 18 in good health and CMV-seropositive.

The rearrangement uses TRBV10-3 and TRBJ1-2; D perhaps matches TRBD1 (6 bases). CDR1 and CDR2 (germline): ENHRY, SYGVKD. The V and J ends lost 6 bases and 10 bases respectively, with 15 bases between them. The CDR3 is 12 amino acids. The CDR3 nucleotides read TGTGCCATCAGGGAAGGACAGCCCCACTACACCTTC. Its protein is CAIREGQPHYTF.

A few counts support this clone. The V gene is TRBV10-2, the J gene TRBJ2-2; 13 positions agree with TRBD2. The CDR3 is made up of 16 amino acids. CDR1 WSHSY and CDR2 SAAADI come from the germline V gene. V lost 6 bases and J lost 2; bases outside the gene matches: 3. The CDR3 reads CASRTSGGLNTGELFF. The CDR3 bases are TGCGCCAGCAGGACTAGCGGGGGGCTAAACACCGGGGAGCTGTTTTTT.